The present T cell receptor beta chain was sequenced within a study of shared clonotypes between healthy human individuals. Per germline, CDR1 SGHTA and CDR2 FQGNSA. With 1 base removed from V and 3 bases from J, the gap between germline ends came to 3 bases. The CDR3 runs to 12 residues. Profiling relied on immunoSEQ multiplex PCR, and the TCRdb table lists in-frame clones only, not all of them. The data contain 2 million to 2.5 million clones, 85% to 95% of them singletons. The TCR originated in a man in his late teens or twenties in good health. What was sequenced was naive CD4+ T cells sorted from blood. Subset in this sample: CD45RA+ positively selected. The chain employs TRBV7-2 and TRBJ1-2; D uncertain. CDR3 protein: CASSLVDYGYTF. The CDR3 bases are TGTGCCAGCAGCTTAGTAGACTATGGCTACACCTTC.